This T cell receptor (beta chain) came from a study of blood T cell repertoires in COVID-19. Study at large: Whether acute or convalescent, the COVID-19 samples came from the United States, Italy and Spain. Nucleic acid was either cDNA or gDNA, and it came from T cells, B-cell-depleted T cells, or PBMCs.

V lost 4 bases, J lost 5 bases, and 14 bases lay in between. The CDR3 loop spans 14 amino acids. The germline gives CDR1 MNHEY, CDR2 SVGAGI. In the original analysis: Counts of nucleated cells, estimated from reference gene primer amplification, were obtained. Clones were sequenced by immunoSEQ multiplex PCR, and TCRdb holds only the in-frame ones, with some missing. That table supplies the V and J calls and clone size; D and trimming were determined from the DNA. The profile shows roughly 160,000 clones, 88% of them singletons. Specimen: peripheral blood. The TCR sequence derives from a man aged 50-59 years who had recovered from COVID-19. The chain has TRBV6-5 and TRBJ2-5; TRBD1 might be the D (5 bases). The CDR3 DNA follows: TGTGCCAGCAGTTTCACAGGTGAAAGGGAGACCCAGTACTTC. Translation gives CASSFTGERETQYF.